This T cell receptor beta chain originates from a study of blood T cell repertoires in COVID-19. Looking at the study overall: The study drew acute and convalescent COVID-19 samples from the United States, Italy and Spain.

Per the original data handling: Amplification with reference gene primers provided the estimates of nucleated cell counts. The assay was immunoSEQ multiplex PCR, and TCRdb's table has in-frame clones only and misses some. The D gene and trimming were derived from the DNA, and the V and J assignments and clone size from that table. The profile shows 150,000 to 200,000 clones, around 84% of them singletons. This receptor was obtained from a woman at least 80 years old with acute or convalescent COVID-19. Sequenced sample: peripheral blood.

The CDR3, as DNA: TGCGCCAGCAGCTCAGGCCAAACCGGGAGCTACAATGAGCAGTTCTTC. Translating gives CASSSGQTGSYNEQFF. The V gene is TRBV5-1, the J gene TRBJ2-1; possible D gene TRBD2, 6 bases. Trimming stripped 3 bases from V and 3 bases from J, with 16 bases between. The V gene's germline CDR1 is SGHRS and CDR2 YFSETQ. This CDR3 has 16 residues. Variable domain in full (rest from reference TRBV5-1 and TRBJ2-1): KAGVTQTPRYLIKTRGQQVTLSCSPISGHRSVSWYQQTPGQGLQFLFEYFSETQRNKGNFPGRFSGRQFSNSRSEMNVSTLELGDSALYLCASSSGQTGSYNEQFFGPGTRLTVL.